These T cell receptor beta chains were read from a single sample in a study of cytomegalovirus exposure and HLA in healthy donors. Libraries were prepared by immunoSEQ multiplex PCR; TCRdb keeps only in-frame clonotypes and omits some of them. The table lists about 140,000 clones, around 84% of them singletons. Sequencing was performed on PBMCs. The receptors shown here come from a man in his fifties or sixties in good health and CMV-seronegative. CDR3s include the opening cysteine and the closing phenylalanine or tryptophan. A D gene is named only where the DNA matches it firmly. Expanded clones are given a class, and other clones once, few, many or no size at all.

>TRBJ2-4|.|TRBV19|.
CASNPAGGNIQYF
TGTGCCAGTAATCCCGCAGGGGGGAACATTCAGTACTTC
>TRBJ2-5|.|TRBV5-1|TRBD1
CASSLGTGLQETQYF
TGCGCCAGCAGCTTGGGGACAGGGCTACAAGAGACCCAGTACTTC
>TRBJ2-1|many|TRBV9|.
CASSPKNRESFNEQFF
TGTGCCAGCAGCCCAAAGAACAGGGAGTCCTTCAATGAGCAGTTCTTC
>TRBJ2-3|.|TRBV9|TRBD1
CASSPGQGAMDTQYF
TGTGCCAGCAGCCCGGGACAGGGGGCAATGGATACGCAGTATTTT
>TRBJ2-3|.|TRBV30|.
CASPRQGTDTQYF
TGTGCCTCCCCCCGACAGGGCACAGATACGCAGTATTTT
>TRBJ2-2|.|TRBV7-9|TRBD2
CASSPAVGSGRPGELFF
TGTGCCAGCAGCCCCGCCGTTGGTAGCGGGAGACCCGGGGAGCTGTTTTTT
>TRBJ2-7|.|TRBV4-1|.
CASSQDRGSYEQYF
TGCGCCAGCAGCCAAGACAGGGGATCCTACGAGCAGTACTTC
>TRBJ1-5|.|TRBV5-4|.
CASSSQGSEQPQHF
TGTGCCAGCAGCTCACAGGGTTCGGAGCAGCCCCAGCATTTT
>TRBJ1-5|.|TRBV30|TRBD1
CAWSGSGGVQPQHF
TGTGCCTGGAGTGGATCAGGGGGCGTTCAGCCCCAGCATTTT
>TRBJ2-1|.|TRBV9|TRBD2
CASSVEGTRGDEQFF
TGTGCCAGCAGCGTAGAAGGGACTAGGGGGGATGAGCAGTTCTTC
>TRBJ2-5|.|TRBV28|.
CASSPTDRQETQYF
TGTGCCAGCAGCCCCACGGACAGACAAGAGACCCAGTACTTC
>TRBJ2-1|.|TRBV7-2|TRBD2
CASSPGLAGGLNEQFF
TGTGCCAGCAGCCCGGGACTAGCGGGGGGGCTGAATGAGCAGTTCTTC
>TRBJ2-1|.|TRBV6-1|TRBD1
CASREQGHEQFF
TGTGCCAGCAGGGAACAGGGGCATGAGCAGTTCTTC
>TRBJ2-7|.|TRBV5-1|.
CASSLSSLLTYEQYF
TGCGCCAGCAGCTTGTCAAGTCTGCTAACCTACGAGCAGTACTTC
>TRBJ2-5|.|TRBV11-2|.
CASSLVFAGETQYF
TGTGCCAGCAGCTTAGTCTTTGCGGGAGAGACCCAGTACTTC